The 27 T cell receptor beta chains reported below all come from one sample, sequenced in a study of T-cell memory formation after mild COVID-19. TCRdb reanalysed the 5' RACE reads using MiXCR and keeps one entry per CDR3 protein. This sample yields approximately 450,000 distinct CDR3 sequences, of which roughly 20% are seen a single time; about 12% belongs to the top ten. The sequencing sample was made of PBMCs or a T cell subset sorted from them (not recorded which). Receptor source: an adult woman who had mild COVID-19 (a few samples of this study predate the infection). Cell type and time point are not known.

This clonotype was observed a few times. The rearrangement links TRBV5-1 to TRBJ2-1; 9 nucleotides line up with TRBD2. With V trimmed by 3 bases and J by 8 bases, 15 bases remained unmatched. Germline CDR1 reads SGHRS; CDR2 reads YFSETQ. The CDR3 extends over 17 amino acids. CDR3 nucleotides: TGCGCCAGCAGCTCTACCCTAAGGGCGGGAGGGCCCCATGAGCAGTTCTTC. Its protein product is CASSSTLRAGGPHEQFF.

This chain links TRBV5-6 with TRBJ1-3; possibly TRBD1 for D (5 bases). V dropped 3 bases and J dropped 1 base, with 23 bases sitting between them. Germline lookup yields CDR1 SGHDT and CDR2 YYEEEE. The CDR3 extends over 19 amino acids. As DNA, the CDR3 is TGTGCCAGCAGCTCGGCCGGGGGAGGGAAACTTTCTTCTGGAAACACCATATATTTT. Its translation is CASSSAGGGKLSSGNTIYF.

This clonotype was detected a few times. The rearrangement links TRBV7-9 to TRBJ2-3, with D hard to call. CDR1 and CDR2 (germline): SEHNR, FQNEAQ (reference sequence). CDR3 length: 15 residues. Trimming removed 5 bases from V and 0 bases from J, with 12 bases in between. CDR3 nucleotide sequence: TGTGCCAGCAGCGCTAAACCGACTAGCACAGATACGCAGTATTTT. Encoded protein: CASSAKPTSTDTQYF.

CDR3 nucleotide sequence: TGTGCCAGCAGCTCACAGGGGAATCACCACGAGCAGTACTTC. Translated, it gives CASSSQGNHHEQYF. The V and J genes are TRBV7-9 and TRBJ2-7; TRBD1 aligns across 7 bases. V shed 4 bases, J shed 5 bases, and the junction held 8 bases outside the gene matches. The germline CDR1 and CDR2 sequences are SEHNR and FQNEAQ (reference sequence). CDR3 size: 14 residues.

The chain uses TRBV7-8 and TRBJ2-3; the D call may be TRBD1 or TRBD2 (5 bases each). In germline, CDR1 is SGHVS, CDR2 FQNEAQ. The CDR3 is 14 amino acids. Between the trimmed V and J ends, which lost 5 bases and 4 bases, there was a span of 13 bases. CDR3 sequence (DNA): TGTGCCAGCAGCGCCCCGGGGCTTCCAGATACGCAGTATTTT. It is translated as CASSAPGLPDTQYF.

The V gene is TRBV6-5, the J gene TRBJ1-2, with TRBD1 as a possible D gene (6 bases). The germline gives CDR1 MNHEY, CDR2 SVGAGI. The CDR3 runs to 15 residues. Trimming took off 6 bases at V and 6 bases at J, with 20 bases between the two ends. CDR3 protein: CASSNNRRGRDGYTF. CDR3 coding DNA: TGTGCCAGCAGCAATAACCGTCGGGGGCGGGATGGCTACACCTTC.

The V gene is TRBV5-1, the J gene TRBJ2-7; weak D call: TRBD2 (6 bases). Trimming stripped 7 bases from V and 0 bases from J, with 20 bases between. The germline gives CDR1 SGHRS, CDR2 YFSETQ. There are 16 residues in the CDR3. The CDR3 loop reads CASSKEYGGISYEQYF. DNA of the CDR3: TGCGCCAGCTCGAAAGAGTACGGGGGAATCTCCTACGAGCAGTACTTC.

In its sample, this clonotype was seen a few times. Here the CDR3 DNA reads TGTGCCAGCACCCCGACAGGGACACAAGAGACCCAGTACTTC. This translates into CASTPTGTQETQYF. The chain has TRBV7-9 and TRBJ2-5; 7 bases line up with TRBD1. J gave up 2 bases and V 7 bases, and 7 bases lay outside the gene matches. Germline CDR1 and CDR2: SEHNR and FQNEAQ (reference sequence). The CDR3 is 14 amino acids.

This clonotype was recorded many times. V is TRBV12-3 or TRBV12-4 and J is TRBJ2-7, with TRBD1 matching 8 bases. V gave up 5 bases and J gave up 0 bases; unmatched junction bases: 6. The CDR3 runs 15 residues. The CDR3 loop is CASSPRQGSSYEQYF. For the CDR3, the DNA is TGTGCCAGCAGTCCCCGACAGGGGAGCTCCTACGAGCAGTACTTC.

Only a few counts were recorded for this clonotype. The chain joins TRBV24-1 to TRBJ2-3; TRBD2 matches 13 bases. Trimming took 3 bases from V and 4 from J; bases not matched to a gene: 6. The V gene's germline CDR1 is KGHDR and CDR2 SFDVKD. This CDR3 has 17 amino acids. The CDR3 DNA reads TGTGCCACCAGTGATCCCAGACTAGCGGGAGGCCCAGATACGCAGTATTTT. The encoded protein is CATSDPRLAGGPDTQYF.

This clonotype was detected a few times. The chain uses TRBV27 and TRBJ2-1, with no clear D. V lost 6 bases and J 1 base, leaving 16 bases between the germline ends. Germline V CDR1 and CDR2: MNHEY, SMNVEV (reference sequence). There are 16 residues in the CDR3. CDR3 amino acids: CASSPHSKGSYNEQFF. In nucleotides, the CDR3 is TGTGCCAGCAGCCCTCATTCTAAGGGTTCCTACAATGAGCAGTTCTTC.

The rearrangement links TRBV2 to TRBJ2-1; 7 nucleotides align to TRBD2. The CDR3 runs 20 residues. CDR1 is SNHLY and CDR2 is FYNNEI in the germline V gene. The V and J ends lost 1 base and 1 base, in that order; junction bases with no gene match: 16. The CDR3 nucleotides are TGTGCCAGCAGTGAAGGCTTAAGGCTAGCGGCCGGAGATTCCTACAATGAGCAGTTCTTC. This sequence encodes CASSEGLRLAAGDSYNEQFF.

This clonotype turned up a few times. This chain links TRBV7-2 with TRBJ2-2; D remains ambiguous. V was shortened by 5 bases and J by 13 bases, with 17 bases between the two germline ends. Germline CDR1 is SGHTA and CDR2 is FQGNSA. CDR3 length: 13 amino acids. The CDR3 nucleotides are TGTGCCAGCAGCCCCCCCGATGACGTGGTGCTGTTTTTT. The encoded protein is CASSPPDDVVLFF.

The gene calls are TRBV19 and TRBJ1-1; TRBD1 aligns across 7 bases. This CDR3 is 16 amino acids long. The junction had 6 bases not matched to a gene; V was cut back by 2 bases and J by 0 bases. Germline CDR1 and CDR2: LNHDA and SQIVND (reference sequence). CDR3 sequence reads: CASSISPTGLNTEAFF. The CDR3 DNA follows: TGTGCCAGTAGTATATCACCGACAGGGCTGAACACTGAAGCTTTCTTT.

The gene calls are TRBV11-2 and TRBJ2-7, with a possible D match to TRBD2 (5 bases). CDR3 length: 18 amino acids. CDR1 and CDR2 (germline): SGHAT, FQNNGV. V lost 2 bases to trimming and J lost 1 base, with 21 bases between them. This CDR3 is CASSLRGLAENFSYEQYF. CDR3 nucleotides: TGTGCCAGCAGCTTAAGAGGGTTGGCAGAAAATTTTTCCTACGAGCAGTACTTC. The whole variable domain, filled in from reference TRBV11-2 and TRBJ2-7, reads EAGVAQSPRYKIIEKRQSVAFWCNPISGHATLYWYQQILGQGPKLLIQFQNNGVVDDSQLPKDRFSAERLKGVDSTLKIQPAKLEDSAVYLCASSLRGLAENFSYEQYFGPGTRLTVT.

V is TRBV12-3 or TRBV12-4 and J is TRBJ2-2; weak D call: TRBD2 (6 bases). The CDR3 runs 16 residues. The germline V and J ends were trimmed by 3 bases and 2 bases, with 13 bases remaining between them. This CDR3 is CASSFAAGLNTGELFF. In nucleotides, the CDR3 is TGTGCCAGCAGTTTTGCCGCGGGACTTAACACCGGGGAGCTGTTTTTT.

V usage is TRBV6-1 and J usage is TRBJ1-2; D not certain. The germline gives CDR1 MNHNS, CDR2 SASEGT. Trimming took 6 bases from V and 2 from J, leaving 13 bases between them. CDR3 size: 14 residues. The CDR3 here is CASSRLNANYGYTF. The DNA of the CDR3 is TGTGCCAGCAGCCGTCTGAACGCGAACTATGGCTACACCTTC.

The table lists this clonotype with a few counts. The chain combines TRBV5-1 with TRBJ2-1; TRBD2 matches at 9 bases. Germline CDR1 is SGHRS and CDR2 is YFSETQ. V was pared by 4 bases and J by 3 bases, with 8 bases of the junction left unmatched. CDR3 length: 16 amino acids. Here the CDR3 DNA reads TGCGCCAGCAGCGCTCCCGGGACTAGCAGCTACAATGAGCAGTTCTTC. Its translation: CASSAPGTSSYNEQFF.

The chain couples TRBV11-2 to TRBJ2-7; 8 positions match TRBD1. Germline trimming cut 2 bases from V and 4 bases from J; bases unmatched to any gene: 4. From germline, CDR1 is SGHAT and CDR2 FQNNGV. This CDR3 spans 14 amino acids. This chain's CDR3 is CASSLNRGDYEQYF. CDR3 nucleotide sequence: TGTGCCAGCAGCTTAAACAGGGGGGATTACGAGCAGTACTTC. The variable domain in full, with the rest retrieved from reference TRBV11-2 and TRBJ2-7, is EAGVAQSPRYKIIEKRQSVAFWCNPISGHATLYWYQQILGQGPKLLIQFQNNGVVDDSQLPKDRFSAERLKGVDSTLKIQPAKLEDSAVYLCASSLNRGDYEQYFGPGTRLTVT.

This clonotype came up a few times. The chain carries TRBV2 and TRBJ2-7; D gene unclear. Germline-derived CDR1 and CDR2 are SNHLY and FYNNEI. Trimming removed 1 base from V and 2 bases from J, with 15 bases in between. CDR3 length: 16 amino acids. The CDR3 protein is CASSEGQPTLTYEQYF. DNA of the CDR3: TGTGCCAGCAGTGAAGGTCAACCAACTCTTACCTACGAGCAGTACTTC.

Many counts were recorded for this clonotype. J is TRBJ1-5 and V is TRBV5-5; D remains unclear. Germline V lookup: CDR1 SGHKS, CDR2 YYEKEE (reference sequence). This CDR3 comprises 14 residues. V was trimmed by 5 bases and J by 2 bases, leaving 11 bases between them. CDR3 coding DNA: TGTGCCAGCAGTCCTGGTGGGCGCAATCAGCCCCAGCATTTT. This gives the protein CASSPGGRNQPQHF.

This clonotype was picked up a small number of times. This chain connects TRBV6-2 or TRBV6-3 to TRBJ2-1; 7 bases align to TRBD2. Germline V gene sequence: CDR1 MNHEY, CDR2 SVGEGT. With V trimmed by 6 bases and J by 9 bases, 11 bases remained unmatched. The CDR3 runs to 14 residues. The CDR3 DNA reads TGTGCCAGCAGCTGGACTAGTGAACTTAGTGAGCAGTTCTTC. Residues: CASSWTSELSEQFF.

This clonotype was counted between two and nine times. The chain recombines TRBV6-2 or TRBV6-3 with TRBJ2-4; unclear D gene. The V and J ends lost 2 bases and 0 bases respectively, with 11 bases between them. This CDR3 has 16 amino acids. CDR1 and CDR2 from the germline V gene are MNHEY and SVGEGT. CDR3 residues: CASSYGMTEAKNIQYF. The CDR3, as DNA: TGTGCCAGCAGTTACGGTATGACCGAAGCCAAAAACATTCAGTACTTC.

The V and J genes are TRBV2 and TRBJ1-2, with 8 bases identical to TRBD1. V trimming: 8 bases; J trimming: 7 bases; junction bases outside the gene matches: 6. The CDR3 has 12 amino acids. CDR1 SNHLY and CDR2 FYNNEI come from the germline V gene. The CDR3 region is CASVRTGPGYTF. CDR3 in DNA: TGTGCCAGCGTAAGGACAGGGCCTGGCTACACCTTC. The whole variable domain, filled in from reference TRBV2 and TRBJ1-2, reads EPEVTQTPSHQVTQMGQEVILRCVPISNHLYFYWYRQILGQKVEFLVSFYNNEISEKSEIFDDQFSVERPDGSNFTLKIRSTKLEDSAMYFCASVRTGPGYTFGSGTRLTVV.

This clonotype has just a few counts. The chain combines TRBV12-3 or TRBV12-4 with TRBJ2-7; D is undetermined. The CDR3 runs to 16 residues. V lost 5 bases to trimming and J lost 2 bases, with 19 bases between them. CDR3 protein: CASSVDRQTLPYEQYF. Written as DNA, the CDR3 is TGTGCCAGCAGTGTAGACCGACAAACCCTCCCCTACGAGCAGTACTTC.

The J gene is TRBJ2-2, the V gene TRBV6-2 or TRBV6-3, with 9 bases identical to TRBD1. Germline-derived CDR1 and CDR2 are MNHEY and SVGEGT. V lost 6 bases, J lost 4 bases, and 9 bases stayed unmatched. This CDR3 contains 16 residues. The DNA of the CDR3 is TGTGCCAGCAGGTCGGGACAGGGACCCCTCACCGGGGAGCTGTTTTTT. Residues: CASRSGQGPLTGELFF.

The rearrangement uses TRBV6-6 and TRBJ1-2; no firm D call. The CDR3 is made up of 12 amino acids. From germline, CDR1 is MNHNY and CDR2 SVGAGI (reference sequence). Trimming left V 11 bases short and J 6 bases short, with 16 bases between. The CDR3 loop reads CAVWKIDHGYTF. DNA of the CDR3: TGTGCCGTCTGGAAGATCGATCATGGCTACACCTTC.